This entry lists 28 T cell receptor beta chains sequenced from one sample in a study of blood T cell repertoires in COVID-19. Sequenced by immunoSEQ multiplex PCR; TCRdb stores in-frame clones only, minus some. The repertoire includes 170,000 or so clones, about four fifths of them detected once, and 6% to 8% sits in the top ten. The sample consisted of peripheral blood. These receptors were taken from a woman in her seventies with COVID-19, enrolled during active disease.

The rearrangement uses TRBV3-1 (or the pseudogene TRBV3-2) and TRBJ2-7; D possibly corresponds to TRBD1 (6 bases). V shed 2 bases and J shed 3 bases, with 11 bases lying between them. The CDR3 spans 14 residues. CDR1 and CDR2 from the germline V gene are LGHDT and YNNKEL (reference sequence). CDR3 loop: CASSQRDTFYEQYF. The CDR3 coding sequence is TGTGCCAGCAGCCAACGGGACACTTTCTACGAGCAGTACTTC.

The rearrangement joins TRBV3-1 (or the pseudogene TRBV3-2) to TRBJ2-7, with 7 bases fitting TRBD2. J lost 11 bases, V lost 1 base, and 17 bases had no gene match. The CDR3 contains 16 residues. Per the germline V gene, CDR1 is LGHDT and CDR2 is YNNKEL (reference sequence). CDR3 nucleotide sequence: TGTGCCAGCAGCCAAGGGAAGGCACGGTCGGCGGGAGCTGAGTACTTC. Amino acid sequence: CASSQGKARSAGAEYF.

The chain recombines TRBV28 with TRBJ1-5; TRBD1 aligns across 7 bases. CDR1 MDHEN and CDR2 SYDVKM come from the germline V gene. J gave up 0 bases and V 6 bases, and 14 bases lay outside the gene matches. The CDR3 sequence is 18 residues long. The CDR3 spells CASRLGGGTTLSNQPQHF. CDR3 sequence (DNA): TGTGCCAGCAGATTAGGAGGGGGCACAACCCTTAGCAATCAGCCCCAGCATTTT.

The V gene is TRBV28, the J gene TRBJ1-2; 7 bases line up with TRBD1. The CDR3 has 16 amino acids. After removal of 3 bases from V and 8 bases from J, the junction contained 15 bases not matched to a gene. Germline-derived CDR1 and CDR2 are MDHEN and SYDVKM. CDR3 DNA: TGTGCCAGCAGTTTGAGGATACAGGGGCGCGGTACGGGCTACACCTTC. Amino acid sequence: CASSLRIQGRGTGYTF.

The chain is built from TRBV2 and TRBJ2-3, with TRBD1 identical over 7 bases. There are 14 residues in the CDR3. The V and J ends lost 6 bases and 2 bases, in that order; junction bases with no gene match: 5. Looked up from germline, CDR1 is SNHLY and CDR2 is FYNNEI. In DNA form, the CDR3 reads TGTGCCAGCAGACGGGACAGAAACACAGATACGCAGTATTTT. It encodes CASRRDRNTDTQYF.

This rearrangement joins TRBV27 to TRBJ2-7; D is perhaps TRBD2 (5 bases). The CDR3 extends over 13 amino acids. Germline V CDR1 and CDR2: MNHEY, SMNVEV (reference sequence). V lost 5 bases and J lost 5, with 13 bases in between. CDR3 DNA sequence: TGTGCCAGCAGTCTTACCGGGATAAACGAGCAGTACTTC. Translated, it gives CASSLTGINEQYF.

This clone is a singleton in its sample. The chain couples TRBV9 to TRBJ2-3, with 11 bases fitting TRBD2. The V segment lost 3 bases and the J segment 5 bases; nucleotides outside the gene matches: 5. The germline V gene has CDR1 SGDLS and CDR2 YYNGEE. CDR3 length: 15 amino acids. The CDR3 DNA reads TGTGCCAGCAGCGCTAGCGGGAGGCCGGGAGATACGCAGTATTTT. This translates into CASSASGRPGDTQYF.

The chain recombines TRBV6-5 with TRBJ1-2; D call uncertain. The CDR3 is 13 amino acids. The germline V gene has CDR1 MNHEY and CDR2 SVGAGI. Trimming left V 6 bases short and J 8 bases short, with 16 bases between. The CDR3 nucleotides read TGTGCCAGCAGACCTCGGGTAGAGGAGGGCTACACCTTC. Protein: CASRPRVEEGYTF.

This clone has at least ten counts. The chain employs TRBV28 and TRBJ2-1; 13 bases agree with TRBD2. The V gene's germline CDR1 is MDHEN and CDR2 SYDVKM. This CDR3 has 17 residues. Trimming at V came to 4 bases and at J to 8 bases, leaving 11 bases not matched to a gene. CDR3 sequence reads: CASSSRLAGGQRDEQFF. Written as DNA, the CDR3 is TGTGCCAGCAGTTCACGACTAGCGGGAGGTCAGAGGGATGAGCAGTTCTTC.

The V and J genes are TRBV19 and TRBJ2-7, with TRBD2 identical over 8 bases. Germline CDR1 is LNHDA and CDR2 is SQIVND (reference sequence). The CDR3 consists of 15 residues. V was clipped by 6 bases and J by 5 bases; unmatched bases: 12. The CDR3 DNA reads as TGTGCCAGTAGCCCCCAGAGCGGGAGTGCTAACGAGCAGTACTTC. The encoded protein is CASSPQSGSANEQYF.

This clone was seen more than once but under ten times. The chain links TRBV30 to TRBJ2-7; 10 bases fit TRBD1. The CDR3 extends over 13 amino acids. V gave up 7 bases and J gave up 9 bases; unmatched junction bases: 12. Germline V gene lookup returns CDR1 GTSNPN and CDR2 SVGIG (reference sequence). The CDR3 is CASVTRDRGSQYF. Written as DNA, the CDR3 is TGTGCCTCCGTGACCAGGGACAGGGGATCGCAGTACTTC.

The V and J genes are TRBV7-6 and TRBJ2-2; 11 nucleotides match TRBD1. CDR3 size: 15 residues. The germline gives CDR1 SGHVS, CDR2 FNYEAQ. Germline trimming cut 5 bases from V and 6 bases from J; bases unmatched to any gene: 5. This CDR3 is CASSLGDRGAGELFF. The CDR3 DNA reads as TGTGCCAGCAGCCTAGGGGACAGGGGGGCCGGGGAGCTGTTTTTT.

This clone has just one count. This chain links TRBV2 with TRBJ2-1; 12 bases are a match to TRBD2. J was trimmed by 6 bases and V by 6 bases; bases with no gene match: 9. The CDR3 contains 16 residues. Germline assignment: CDR1 SNHLY and CDR2 FYNNEI. The CDR3 nucleotides read TGTGCCAGCAGCTTCTCTAGCGGGAGGGGAGGCAATGAGCAGTTCTTC. Amino acids: CASSFSSGRGGNEQFF.

The chain joins TRBV11-3 to TRBJ2-3; 8 bases fit TRBD2. This CDR3 has 15 amino acids. Germline values: CDR1 SGHNT, CDR2 YENEEA. J lost 0 bases, V lost 4 bases, and 3 bases had no gene match. CDR3 sequence (DNA): TGTGCCAGCAGCTCTGCTAGCGGGAGCACAGATACGCAGTATTTT. Amino acids: CASSSASGSTDTQYF.

The chain links TRBV28 to TRBJ1-5; TRBD1 might be the D (5 bases). V was pared by 8 bases and J by 7 bases, with 24 bases between. Germline CDR1 reads MDHEN; CDR2 reads SYDVKM. The CDR3 covers 16 residues. The DNA for the CDR3 is TGTGCCAGCGCGACCGGGGGGGGAAATATACTCCAGCCCCAGCATTTT. Translating it yields CASATGGGNILQPQHF.

This chain joins TRBV19 and TRBJ1-5; TRBD1 matches at 8 bases. The CDR3 contains 13 residues. V shed 10 bases and J 3 bases; nucleotides not matched to a gene: 5. In germline, CDR1 is LNHDA, CDR2 SQIVND (reference sequence). In DNA, the CDR3 is TGTGCCACCCGGGACAGGTTCAATCAGCCCCAGCATTTT. It codes for CATRDRFNQPQHF.

The rearrangement links TRBV6-5 to TRBJ2-5; D is perhaps TRBD1 (5 bases). V was clipped by 2 bases and J by 1 base, with 11 bases between them. Germline V gene data show CDR1 as MNHEY and CDR2 as SVGAGI. CDR3 length: 15 amino acids. As DNA, the CDR3 is TGTGCCAGCAGTTACCATTTCAGGGCCCAAGAGACCCAGTACTTC. Encoded protein: CASSYHFRAQETQYF.

V is TRBV28 and J is TRBJ1-1; maybe TRBD1 (6 bases). The CDR3 runs to 12 residues. Between the trimmed V and J ends, which lost 2 bases and 10 bases, there was a span of 11 bases. Looked up from germline, CDR1 is MDHEN and CDR2 is SYDVKM. CDR3 in DNA: TGTGCCAGCAGTTTACCCCGACAGGTAGCTTTCTTT. It yields the protein CASSLPRQVAFF. The full variable domain, in which reference TRBV28 and TRBJ1-1 provide the parts outside the CDR3, is DVKVTQSSRYLVKRTGEKVFLECVQDMDHENMFWYRQDPGLGLRLIYFSYDVKMKEKGDIPEGYSVSREKKERFSLILESASTNQTSMYLCASSLPRQVAFFGQGTRLTVV.

The rearrangement uses TRBV4-1 and TRBJ2-1; TRBD2 aligns across 11 bases. CDR1 and CDR2 (germline): MGHRA, YSYEKL. The CDR3 has 16 residues. With 1 base clipped from V and 10 bases from J, the junction kept 9 bases outside the gene matches. This chain's CDR3 is CASSQGMTSGNREQFF. The CDR3 coding sequence is TGCGCCAGCAGCCAAGGAATGACTAGCGGGAACAGGGAGCAGTTCTTC.

This clone occurred once. This chain joins TRBV28 and TRBJ2-5, with D possibly matching TRBD2 (6 bases). Trimming left V 3 bases short and J 2 bases short, with 10 bases between. The CDR3 is made up of 14 amino acids. The germline CDR1 and CDR2 sequences are MDHEN and SYDVKM. CDR3 protein: CASSFGGQQETQYF. The DNA of the CDR3 is TGTGCCAGCAGTTTTGGAGGGCAGCAAGAGACCCAGTACTTC.

The rearrangement joins TRBV6-5 to TRBJ2-7, with TRBD2 identical over 8 bases. The CDR3 is 14 residues long. V shed 6 bases and J 0 bases; nucleotides not matched to a gene: 4. In germline, CDR1 is MNHEY, CDR2 SVGAGI. This CDR3 reads CASRTGTSSYEQYF. CDR3 nucleotide sequence: TGTGCCAGCAGGACCGGGACTAGCTCCTACGAGCAGTACTTC.

CDR3 DNA: TGTGCCATCGGGACAGGCGCGACCCCTGACACTGAAGCTTTCTTT. Amino acid sequence: CAIGTGATPDTEAFF. This chain connects TRBV10-3 to TRBJ1-1, with 8 nucleotides matching TRBD1. After removal of 8 bases from V and 3 bases from J, the junction contained 11 bases not matched to a gene. This CDR3 is 15 amino acids long. In germline, CDR1 is ENHRY, CDR2 SYGVKD.

The chain recombines TRBV18 with TRBJ1-2, with D possibly TRBD1 on 5 matching bases. Trimming shortened V by 0 bases and J by 7 bases, and 9 bases separated the two germline ends. The CDR3 length is 13 residues. Germline values: CDR1 KGHSH, CDR2 LQKENI. This CDR3 reads CASSPPGGAGYTF. The CDR3 DNA reads as TGTGCCAGCTCACCACCAGGAGGGGCTGGCTACACCTTC.

The rearrangement links TRBV20-1 to TRBJ1-5; D gene unclear. Trimming took 3 bases from V and 3 from J, leaving 9 bases between them. Looked up from germline, CDR1 is DFQATT and CDR2 is SNEGSKA (reference sequence). This CDR3 has 13 amino acids. CDR3 residues: CSASTELNQPQHF. The CDR3 region has the DNA TGCAGTGCTAGTACAGAGCTCAATCAGCCCCAGCATTTT.

V gene TRBV5-1 combines with J gene TRBJ1-1, with 7 bases matching TRBD1. The CDR3 spans 13 residues. Trimming removed 3 bases from V and 3 bases from J; junction bases left unmatched: 2. CDR1 and CDR2 (germline): SGHRS, YFSETQ. DNA for the CDR3: TGCGCCAGCAGCTACAGGGGTGACACTGAAGCTTTCTTT. Translated: CASSYRGDTEAFF.

This chain uses TRBV27 with TRBJ2-7; D remains ambiguous. Trimming shortened V by 3 bases and J by 1 base, and 7 bases separated the two germline ends. CDR1 is MNHEY, CDR2 SMNVEV, per germline (reference sequence). The CDR3 totals 13 residues. CDR3 DNA: TGTGCCAGCAGTTTGCTATTTTCCTACGAGCAGTACTTC. Amino acid sequence: CASSLLFSYEQYF.

This chain links TRBV29-1 with TRBJ1-1; 10 bases match TRBD1. The CDR3 spans 13 residues. V was pared by 2 bases and J by 7 bases, with 4 bases of the junction left unmatched. The V gene's germline CDR1 is SQVTM and CDR2 ANQGSEA. CDR3 sequence reads: CSVELRTGGEAFF. The CDR3 nucleotides are TGCAGCGTTGAACTGAGGACAGGGGGTGAAGCTTTCTTT.

The V call is TRBV4-3, the J call TRBJ2-5; maybe TRBD1 (5 bases). The germline CDR1 and CDR2 sequences are LGHNA and YSLEER. CDR3 length: 14 amino acids. V lost 0 bases, J lost 5 bases, and 10 bases lay in between. The CDR3 nucleotides read TGCGCCAGCAGCCAAGATTACAGGCGGGAGACCCAGTACTTC. Protein sequence: CASSQDYRRETQYF.